This TCR beta chain was profiled in a study of STAT5B mutations in CD4+ large granular lymphocyte leukemia. Germline V gene lookup returns CDR1 LNHDA and CDR2 SQIVND (reference sequence). The CDR3 sequence is 13 residues long. With 4 bases removed from V and 4 bases from J, the gap between germline ends came to 10 bases. Study-level points and caveats: Top patient clones used TRBV06 genes more often: 8/27 versus 2/35 in controls.

A note on this clone: Its target is not known.

Libraries were prepared by immunoSEQ multiplex PCR; TCRdb keeps only in-frame clonotypes and omits some of them. The sample lists approximately 32,000 clones; about nine tenths were seen once. This receptor was obtained from a human donor in good health. The material sequenced was CD4+ T cells from blood buffy coats. The gene calls are TRBV19 and TRBJ2-5; D may be TRBD2 (5 bases). The CDR3 protein is CASSRELVETQYF. CDR3 DNA: TGTGCCAGTAGTAGGGAGTTAGTAGAGACCCAGTACTTC.